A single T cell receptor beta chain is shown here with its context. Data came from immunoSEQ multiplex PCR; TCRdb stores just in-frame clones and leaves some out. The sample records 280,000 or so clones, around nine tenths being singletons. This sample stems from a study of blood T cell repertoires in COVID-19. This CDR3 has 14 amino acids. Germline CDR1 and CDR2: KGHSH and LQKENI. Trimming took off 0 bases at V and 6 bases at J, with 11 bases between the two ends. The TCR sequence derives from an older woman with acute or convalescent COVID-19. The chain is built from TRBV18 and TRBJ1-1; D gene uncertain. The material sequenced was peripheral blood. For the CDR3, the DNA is TGTGCCAGCTCACCACCGTCGGGGTTTGCTGAAGCTTTCTTT. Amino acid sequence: CASSPPSGFAEAFF.